One and the same sample provided the 21 T cell receptor beta chains below, sequenced in a study of tumor-infiltrating lymphocytes in oesophageal squamous cell carcinoma. One entry per CDR3 protein, called by TCRdb with MiXCR from the PCR reads. The table lists 15,000 to 20,000 distinct CDR3 sequences, 41% of them singletons. Sequences were obtained from esophageal tumor tissue. All receptors derive from a male donor with esophageal squamous cell carcinoma.

CDR3 DNA sequence: TGTGCCACCAGCAGAGATCCGGGCCCACTAGCCAAAAACATTCAGTACTTC. Translation: CATSRDPGPLAKNIQYF. V gene TRBV15 combines with J gene TRBJ2-4; D gene ambiguous. CDR1 and CDR2 (germline): LNHNV, YYDKDF (reference sequence). The ends were cut back, 0 bases at V and 0 bases at J, with 12 bases in the middle. The CDR3 is 17 amino acids.

At least ten counts were recorded for this clonotype. This chain links TRBV5-1 with TRBJ2-1; 8 bases match TRBD1. The junction had 6 bases not matched to a gene; V was cut back by 2 bases and J by 8 bases. CDR3 size: 14 residues. In germline, CDR1 is SGHRS, CDR2 YFSETQ. DNA for the CDR3: TGCGCCAGCAGCTTAAGGGACAGGTTCCATGAGCAGTTCTTC. It codes for CASSLRDRFHEQFF.

By sample fraction, this clonotype is medium-sized. CDR3 nucleotide sequence: TGTGCCAGCAGCTTAAGATTAGCGGGGCAAGAGACCCAGTACTTC. It yields the protein CASSLRLAGQETQYF. The chain uses TRBV7-9 and TRBJ2-5; 8 nucleotides align to TRBD2. Losses at the gene ends were 2 bases for V and 2 bases for J; bases not matched to a gene: 4. This CDR3 is built from 15 residues. Per germline, CDR1 SEHNR and CDR2 FQNEAQ (reference sequence).

V and J are TRBV27 and TRBJ2-1; 8 positions match TRBD1. Matching the DNA end better, TRBJ1-2 makes the J call doubtful. This CDR3 is 13 amino acids long. Looked up from germline, CDR1 is MNHEY and CDR2 is SMNVEV (reference sequence). CDR3 loop: CASSSGQGEGYTF. As DNA, the CDR3 is TGTGCCAGCAGTTCCGGACAGGGTGAAGGCTACACCTTC.

This clonotype was seen more than once but under ten times. This sequence joins TRBV6-1 and TRBJ2-1, with 10 bases aligning to TRBD2. CDR1 MNHNS and CDR2 SASEGT come from the germline V gene. Germline trimming cut 3 bases from V and 5 bases from J; bases unmatched to any gene: 4. This CDR3 has 15 residues. As DNA, the CDR3 is TGTGCCAGCAGTGAGTCGCTAGCGGGGGACAATGAGCAGTTCTTC. Amino acid sequence: CASSESLAGDNEQFF.

This clonotype was picked up many times. CDR3 sequence (DNA): TGTGCCAGCAGCTTAGCTAGAAAAGAGACCCAGTACTTC. Amino acid sequence: CASSLARKETQYF. The rearrangement uses TRBV11-1 and TRBJ2-5, with D unresolved. The length of the CDR3 is 13 residues. V was trimmed by 0 bases and J by 3 bases, leaving 5 bases between them. Germline assignment: CDR1 SGHAT and CDR2 FQDESV (reference sequence).

This clonotype was recorded at least ten times. V is TRBV12-3 or TRBV12-4 and J is TRBJ2-1; 8 bases match TRBD1. The CDR3 extends over 14 amino acids. V lost 1 base, J lost 9 bases, and 5 bases stayed unmatched. The CDR3 loop reads CASSLDDRGIEQFF. The CDR3, as DNA: TGTGCCAGCAGTTTAGATGACAGGGGCATTGAGCAGTTCTTC.

This clonotype was detected many times. The chain combines TRBV12-5 with TRBJ2-7; 12 bases agree with TRBD2. The junction had 31 bases not matched to a gene; V was cut back by 7 bases and J by 3 bases. The CDR3 length is 23 residues. CDR1 and CDR2 (germline): LGHNT, FRNRAP. In DNA, the CDR3 is TGTGCTAGTGTCCACCCCGGGACACGGCCTTCCGGGACTAGCGGGTGCTGGTGCTACGAGCAGTACTTC. This sequence encodes CASVHPGTRPSGTSGCWCYEQYF.

About this clonotype: The final CDR3 position lacks the conserved phenylalanine or tryptophan, pointing to a likely read error. The DNA is left out, because the CDR3 cannot be placed on it with certainty; the CDR3 is given as TCRdb lists it. The chain has TRBV24-1 and TRBJ1-1; the table calls TRBD1, which could not be checked here. With termini counted, the CDR3 has 15 amino acids. The V gene's germline CDR1 is KGHDR and CDR2 SFDVKD. The CDR3 reads CATSEWTSGSSTSGQ.

For the CDR3, the DNA is TGTGCCAGCAGCACATCCGGGGAGACCCAGTACTTC. It yields the protein CASSTSGETQYF. This chain connects TRBV7-2 to TRBJ2-1; D unresolved. The J call could be wrong; TRBJ2-5 is a better fit for the DNA end. The CDR3 totals 12 residues. Germline values: CDR1 SGHTA, CDR2 FQGNSA.

V usage is TRBV7-6 and J usage is TRBJ2-1; 9 nucleotides line up with TRBD1. The DNA matches TRBJ2-7 better at its end, which makes the J call doubtful. CDR1 is SGHVS, CDR2 FNYEAQ, per germline. This CDR3 has 17 residues. In nucleotides, the CDR3 is TGTGCCAGCAGCTTAGTTACCGGGACAGGGATCCCCTACGAGCAGTACTTC. Translated: CASSLVTGTGIPYEQYF.

This clonotype occurred many times. The V gene is TRBV24-1, the J gene TRBJ2-1; TRBD1 matches 7 bases. J was trimmed by 9 bases and V by 9 bases; bases with no gene match: 7. CDR3 size: 12 residues. From germline, CDR1 is KGHDR and CDR2 SFDVKD. CDR3 sequence: CATSDRLGEQFF. Written as DNA, the CDR3 is TGTGCCACCTCGGACAGGCTGGGTGAGCAGTTCTTC.

Within the sample, this clonotype is medium-sized. J is TRBJ2-6 and V is TRBV12-3 or TRBV12-4; D is unresolved. The CDR3 consists of 17 residues. With 3 bases removed from V and 2 bases from J, the gap between germline ends came to 14 bases. The CDR3 region has the DNA TGTGCCAGCAGTTTTTATCGGTGGGCCCCTGGGGCCAACGTCCTGACTTTC. Protein: CASSFYRWAPGANVLTF.

Points on this clonotype: This sequence may be a read error, since a much larger clone differs from it by one base. The CDR3 region is CASSLATASGSNEQYF. The CDR3 DNA is TGTGCCAGCAGCTTAGCCACGGCTAGCGGGAGCAATGAGCAGTACTTC. The chain couples TRBV7-6 to TRBJ2-7; 10 bases match TRBD2. CDR3 size: 16 residues. With V trimmed by 0 bases and J by 7 bases, 9 bases remained unmatched. Germline-derived CDR1 and CDR2 are SGHVS and FNYEAQ.

At least ten counts were recorded for this clonotype. This chain uses TRBV6-6 with TRBJ1-1; D might be TRBD1 (6 bases). This CDR3 region has 14 residues. The V end lost 2 bases, the J end lost 5 bases, and 12 bases lay between the germline ends. The germline V gene encodes CDR1 MNHNY and CDR2 SVGAGI (reference sequence). This CDR3 is CASSYKQGGTEAFF. The CDR3 DNA reads TGTGCCAGCAGTTACAAACAGGGTGGGACTGAAGCTTTCTTT.

The rearrangement joins TRBV7-3 to TRBJ2-1; D not resolved. CDR3 size: 13 residues. The germline V and J ends were trimmed by 4 bases and 8 bases, with 12 bases remaining between them. Germline values: CDR1 SGHTA, CDR2 FQGTGA. DNA of the CDR3: TGTGCCAGCAGCTCCATACAGATGGATGAGCAGTTCTTC. This sequence encodes CASSSIQMDEQFF.

The V gene is TRBV7-6, the J gene TRBJ2-7; D gene unclear. The J call is in doubt because the DNA end fits TRBJ2-6 better. Germline CDR1 is SGHVS and CDR2 is FNYEAQ. The CDR3 covers 14 residues. CDR3 protein: CASSGGFFANVLTF. Written as DNA, the CDR3 is TGTGCCAGCAGCGGTGGATTTTTCGCCAACGTCCTGACTTTC.

This clonotype was observed many times. The chain uses TRBV5-6 and TRBJ2-5, with D uncertain. The germline gives CDR1 SGHDT, CDR2 YYEEEE. CDR3 length equals 11 residues. V lost 0 bases and J 5 bases, leaving 2 bases between the germline ends. In nucleotides, the CDR3 is TGTGCCAGCAGCTTGGATGAGACCCAGTACTTC. Encoded protein: CASSLDETQYF.

This chain connects TRBV7-6 to TRBJ2-5; 9 bases fit TRBD2. The J call may be incorrect, as the DNA end agrees better with TRBJ2-7. CDR1 is SGHVS, CDR2 FNYEAQ, per germline. The CDR3 consists of 16 residues. The CDR3 DNA reads TGTGCCAGCAGCCTACCTCCAGCGGGAGGTGGGTACGAGCAGTACTTC. Residues: CASSLPPAGGGYEQYF.

This clonotype was counted a few times. The rearrangement joins TRBV12-3 or TRBV12-4 to TRBJ2-1, with 13 bases matching TRBD2. V lost 5 bases, J lost 6 bases, and 4 bases stayed unmatched. The CDR3 consists of 15 residues. CDR3 residues: CASSPGTSGTNEQFF. CDR3 bases: TGTGCCAGCAGTCCCGGGACTAGCGGGACCAATGAGCAGTTCTTC.

This clonotype was recorded at least ten times. A much larger clone is a single base away; this may be a read error. The chain combines TRBV7-2 with TRBJ2-7; 7 bases are shared with TRBD1. The germline CDR1 and CDR2 sequences are SGHTA and FQGNSA. This CDR3 contains 16 residues. V was pared by 0 bases and J by 7 bases, with 12 bases of the junction left unmatched. The DNA for the CDR3 is TGTGCCAGCAGCTTAGCGGCGACAGGGACAAACAATGAGCAGTACTTC. Translation gives CASSLAATGTNNEQYF.